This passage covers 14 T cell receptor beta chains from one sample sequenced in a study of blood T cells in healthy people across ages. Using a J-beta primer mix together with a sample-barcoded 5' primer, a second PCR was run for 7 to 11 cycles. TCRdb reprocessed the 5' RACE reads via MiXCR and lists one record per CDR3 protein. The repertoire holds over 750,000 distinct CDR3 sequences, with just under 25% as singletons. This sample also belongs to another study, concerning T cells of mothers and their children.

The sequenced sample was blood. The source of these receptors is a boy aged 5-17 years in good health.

The DNA for the CDR3 is TGTGCCACCAGTGACACGGGACAGGCATACAATGAGCAGTTCTTC. This sequence encodes CATSDTGQAYNEQFF. V gene TRBV24-1 combines with J gene TRBJ2-1, with 8 positions matching TRBD1. This CDR3 contains 15 residues. Trimming took 4 bases from V and 4 from J; bases not matched to a gene: 5. CDR1 is KGHDR and CDR2 is SFDVKD in the germline V gene.

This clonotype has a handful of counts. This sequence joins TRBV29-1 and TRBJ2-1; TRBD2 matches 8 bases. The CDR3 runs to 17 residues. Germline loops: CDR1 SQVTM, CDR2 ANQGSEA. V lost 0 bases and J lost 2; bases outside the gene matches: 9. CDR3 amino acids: CSVEDLSSGSAYNEQFF. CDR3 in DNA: TGCAGCGTTGAAGACCTCTCCAGCGGGAGCGCCTACAATGAGCAGTTCTTC.

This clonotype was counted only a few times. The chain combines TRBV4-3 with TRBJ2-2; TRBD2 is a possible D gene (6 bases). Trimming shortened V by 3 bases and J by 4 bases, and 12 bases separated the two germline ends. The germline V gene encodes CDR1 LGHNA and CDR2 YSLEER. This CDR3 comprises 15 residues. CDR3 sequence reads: CASSQGLGGTGELFF. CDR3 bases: TGCGCCAGCAGCCAGGGGCTCGGGGGCACCGGGGAGCTGTTTTTT.

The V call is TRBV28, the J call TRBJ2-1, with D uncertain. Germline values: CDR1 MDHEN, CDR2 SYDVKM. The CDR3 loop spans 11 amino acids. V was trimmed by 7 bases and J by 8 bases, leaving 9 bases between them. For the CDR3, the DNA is TGTGCCAGCAACCCGGGTGATGAGCAGTTCTTC. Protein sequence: CASNPGDEQFF.

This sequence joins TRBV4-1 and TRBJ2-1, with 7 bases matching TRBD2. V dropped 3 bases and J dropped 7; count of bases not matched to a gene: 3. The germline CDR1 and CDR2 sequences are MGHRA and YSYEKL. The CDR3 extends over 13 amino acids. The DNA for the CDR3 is TGCGCCAGCAGCCAGGTACTAGCGAATGAGCAGTTCTTC. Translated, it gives CASSQVLANEQFF.

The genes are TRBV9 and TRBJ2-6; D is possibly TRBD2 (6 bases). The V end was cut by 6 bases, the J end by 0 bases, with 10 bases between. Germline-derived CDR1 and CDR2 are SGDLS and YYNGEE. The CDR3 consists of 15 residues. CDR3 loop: CASTPGGSGANVLTF. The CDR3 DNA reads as TGTGCCAGCACCCCCGGGGGCTCTGGGGCCAACGTCCTGACTTTC.

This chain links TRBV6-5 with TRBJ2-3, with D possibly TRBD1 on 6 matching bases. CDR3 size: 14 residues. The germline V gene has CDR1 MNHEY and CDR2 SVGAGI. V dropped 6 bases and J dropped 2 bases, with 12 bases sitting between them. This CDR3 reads CASSRAGATDTQYF. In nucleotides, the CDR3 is TGTGCCAGCAGCCGCGCAGGGGCCACAGATACGCAGTATTTT.

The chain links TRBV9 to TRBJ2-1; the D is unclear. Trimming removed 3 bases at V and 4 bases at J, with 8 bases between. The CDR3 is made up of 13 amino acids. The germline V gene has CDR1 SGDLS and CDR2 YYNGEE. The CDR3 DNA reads TGTGCCAGCAGCGCCGACCCGTACAATGAGCAGTTCTTC. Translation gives CASSADPYNEQFF.

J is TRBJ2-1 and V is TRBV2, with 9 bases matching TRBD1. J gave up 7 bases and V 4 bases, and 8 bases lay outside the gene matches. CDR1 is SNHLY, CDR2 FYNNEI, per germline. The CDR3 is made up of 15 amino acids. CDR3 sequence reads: CASSGAGTGWNEQFF. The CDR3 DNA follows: TGTGCCAGCAGTGGAGCCGGGACAGGGTGGAATGAGCAGTTCTTC.

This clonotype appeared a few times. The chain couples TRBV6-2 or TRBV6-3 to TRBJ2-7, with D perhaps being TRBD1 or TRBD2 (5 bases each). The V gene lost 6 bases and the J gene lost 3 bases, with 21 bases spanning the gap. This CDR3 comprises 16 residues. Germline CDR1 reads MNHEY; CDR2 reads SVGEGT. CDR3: CASSRAGAQAYYEQYF. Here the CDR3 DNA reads TGTGCCAGCAGCCGCGCCGGGGCCCAAGCCTACTACGAGCAGTACTTC.

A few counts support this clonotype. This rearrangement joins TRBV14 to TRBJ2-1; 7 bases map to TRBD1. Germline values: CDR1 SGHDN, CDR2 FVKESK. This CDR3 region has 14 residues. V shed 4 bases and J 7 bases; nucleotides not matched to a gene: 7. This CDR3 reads CASSPPIRGNEQFF. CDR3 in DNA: TGTGCCAGCAGCCCGCCAATCAGGGGGAATGAGCAGTTCTTC.

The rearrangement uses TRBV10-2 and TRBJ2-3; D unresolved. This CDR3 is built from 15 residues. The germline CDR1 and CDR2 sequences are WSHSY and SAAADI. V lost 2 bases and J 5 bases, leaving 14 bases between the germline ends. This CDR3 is CASSEIRRSEDTQYF. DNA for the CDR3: TGCGCCAGCAGTGAGATCAGGAGAAGCGAAGATACGCAGTATTTT.

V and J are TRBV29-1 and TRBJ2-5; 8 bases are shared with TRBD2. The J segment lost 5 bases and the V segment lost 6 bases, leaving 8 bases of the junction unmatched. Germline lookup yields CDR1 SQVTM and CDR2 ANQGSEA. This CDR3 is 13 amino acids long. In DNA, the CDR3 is TGCAGCGTCAGTAGCGGGGCGGAGGAGACCCAGTACTTC. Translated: CSVSSGAEETQYF.

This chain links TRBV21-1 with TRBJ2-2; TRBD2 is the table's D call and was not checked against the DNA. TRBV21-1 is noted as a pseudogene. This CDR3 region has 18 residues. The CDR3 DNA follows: TGTGCCAGCATCATACTAGCGGGAGGCCCACCGGGGACCGGGGAGCTGTTTTTT. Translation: CASIILAGGPPGTGELFF.